Listed here are 9 T cell receptor beta chains from one sample, sequenced in a study of spatial heterogeneity in lung cancer. Study-level findings and limits: Mutation counts in tumors were tracked by counts of expanded intratumoral alpha and beta TCRs.

Each CDR3 protein is one row after TCRdb ran MiXCR on the 5' RACE reads. The data hold about 100,000 distinct CDR3 sequences, with 3.5% to 5% observed a single time. No antigens are known for them. Time point defined: sample taken at primary tumor resection. Sequenced material: lung tumor tissue, taken at surgery. The origin of the receptors is a male donor with early-stage non-small cell lung cancer.

The chain combines TRBV20-1 with TRBJ2-7; the match to TRBD2 covers 12 bases. Germline values: CDR1 DFQATT, CDR2 SNEGSKA (reference sequence). The junction had 12 bases not matched to a gene; V was cut back by 3 bases and J by 3 bases. This CDR3 is built from 17 residues. The CDR3 region has the DNA TGCAGTGCTAGGGTACACGGACTAGCGGGAAACTACTACGAGCAGTACTTC. Its protein is CSARVHGLAGNYYEQYF.

This clonotype has at least ten counts. This sequence joins TRBV11-3 and TRBJ2-1, with 8 bases identical to TRBD2. Germline loops: CDR1 SGHNT, CDR2 YENEEA. Trimming took 2 bases from V and 8 from J; bases not matched to a gene: 2. The length of the CDR3 is 13 residues. CDR3 DNA: TGTGCCAGCAGCTTACTAGCGGGCCATGAGCAGTTCTTC. This sequence encodes CASSLLAGHEQFF.

This clonotype was seen ten or more times. The rearrangement links TRBV20-1 to TRBJ2-1, with 16 bases identical to TRBD2. The J segment lost 10 bases and the V segment lost 5 bases, leaving 11 bases of the junction unmatched. Germline CDR1 DFQATT, CDR2 SNEGSKA (reference sequence). The CDR3 totals 16 residues. The CDR3 region has the DNA TGCAGTGCTCCCGGGACTAGCGGGAGGGCGCAGGAGGAGCAGTTCTTC. Amino acid sequence: CSAPGTSGRAQEEQFF.

This clonotype was counted at least ten times. This chain joins TRBV12-3 or TRBV12-4 and TRBJ2-7; TRBD1 matches 7 bases. After removal of 4 bases from V and 1 base from J, the junction contained 7 bases not matched to a gene. The CDR3 has 15 residues. In DNA, the CDR3 is TGTGCCAGCAGTTCCGAGACAGGGTGGTCCTACGAGCAGTACTTC. Its protein is CASSSETGWSYEQYF.

In its sample, this clonotype was seen many times. The CDR3 DNA follows: TGTGCCAGCAGTGACAGCGGGACGGATGAAAAACTGTTTTTT. Translating gives CASSDSGTDEKLFF. The V gene is TRBV2, the J gene TRBJ1-4; maybe TRBD1 (5 bases). V was clipped by 3 bases and J by 6 bases, with 11 bases between them. Germline loops: CDR1 SNHLY, CDR2 FYNNEI. There are 14 residues in the CDR3.

Many counts were recorded for this clonotype. The chain links TRBV10-3 to TRBJ1-2; D is uncertain. The ends were cut back, 4 bases at V and 4 bases at J, with 13 bases in the middle. Germline V lookup: CDR1 ENHRY, CDR2 SYGVKD. The CDR3 covers 14 residues. Here the CDR3 reads CAISGWTEGYGYTF. The DNA for the CDR3 is TGTGCCATCAGTGGATGGACGGAGGGCTATGGCTACACCTTC.

At least ten counts were recorded for this clonotype. The chain couples TRBV20-1 to TRBJ2-1; D ambiguous. Germline-derived CDR1 and CDR2 are DFQATT and SNEGSKA (reference sequence). The CDR3 is 14 residues long. Trimming stripped 6 bases from V and 8 bases from J, with 20 bases between. In DNA form, the CDR3 reads TGCAGTGCCCTAGAAACCATTGGAGTAGATGAGCAGTTCTTC. This encodes CSALETIGVDEQFF.

This clonotype has at least ten counts. The V and J genes are TRBV5-1 and TRBJ1-1; D is possibly TRBD1 (5 bases). The germline V and J ends were trimmed by 4 bases and 1 base, with 8 bases remaining between them. Germline CDR1 reads SGHRS; CDR2 reads YFSETQ. The CDR3 loop spans 13 amino acids. The CDR3: CASSRDPNTEAFF. The CDR3, as DNA: TGCGCCAGCAGCAGGGACCCGAACACTGAAGCTTTCTTT.

This sequence joins TRBV6-5 and TRBJ2-7, with 7 bases lining up with TRBD2. The CDR3 contains 13 residues. CDR1 and CDR2 (germline): MNHEY, SVGAGI. V lost 5 bases and J lost 6; bases outside the gene matches: 7. The DNA of the CDR3 is TGTGCCAGCAGTGCCCCGACTAGCTCCGAGCAGTACTTC. It is translated as CASSAPTSSEQYF.